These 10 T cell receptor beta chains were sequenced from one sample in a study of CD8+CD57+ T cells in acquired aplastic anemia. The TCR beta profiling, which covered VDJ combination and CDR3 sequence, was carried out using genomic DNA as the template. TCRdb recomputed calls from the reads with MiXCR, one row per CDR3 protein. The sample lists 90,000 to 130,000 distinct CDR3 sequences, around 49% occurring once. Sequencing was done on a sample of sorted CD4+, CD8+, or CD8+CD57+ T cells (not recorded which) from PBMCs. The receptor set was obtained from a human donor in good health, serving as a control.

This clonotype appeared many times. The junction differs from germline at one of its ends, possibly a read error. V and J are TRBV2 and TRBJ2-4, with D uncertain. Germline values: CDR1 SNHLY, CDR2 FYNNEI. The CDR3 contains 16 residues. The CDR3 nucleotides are TGTGCCAGCAGTGATCTAGTGGATCTCTCCAAAACCATTCAGTACTTC. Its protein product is CASSDLVDLSKTIQYF.

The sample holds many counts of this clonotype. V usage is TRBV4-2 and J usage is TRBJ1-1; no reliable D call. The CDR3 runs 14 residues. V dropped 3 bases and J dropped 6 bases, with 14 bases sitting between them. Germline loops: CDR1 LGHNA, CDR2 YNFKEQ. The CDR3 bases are TGTGCCAGCAGCCAGACCGTAAGAAATCCTGAAGCTTTCTTT. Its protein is CASSQTVRNPEAFF.

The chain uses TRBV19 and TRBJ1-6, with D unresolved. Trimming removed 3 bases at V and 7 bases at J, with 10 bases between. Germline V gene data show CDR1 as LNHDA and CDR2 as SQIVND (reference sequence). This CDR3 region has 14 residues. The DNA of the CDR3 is TGTGCCAGTAGTATTAGGAGGGCGAATTCACCCCTCCACTTT. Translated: CASSIRRANSPLHF.

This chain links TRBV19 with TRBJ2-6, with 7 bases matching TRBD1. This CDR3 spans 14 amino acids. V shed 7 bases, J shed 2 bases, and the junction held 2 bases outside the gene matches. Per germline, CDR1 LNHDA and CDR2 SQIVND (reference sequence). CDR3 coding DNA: TGTGCCAGTACTGACAGGGCTGGGGCCAACGTCCTGACTTTC. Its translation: CASTDRAGANVLTF.

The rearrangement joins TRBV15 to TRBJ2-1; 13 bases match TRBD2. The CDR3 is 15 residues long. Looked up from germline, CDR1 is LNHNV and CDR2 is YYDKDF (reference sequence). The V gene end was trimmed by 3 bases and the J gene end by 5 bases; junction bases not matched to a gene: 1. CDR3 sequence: CATSSGLAGDNEQFF. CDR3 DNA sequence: TGTGCCACCAGCAGCGGACTAGCGGGAGACAATGAGCAGTTCTTC.

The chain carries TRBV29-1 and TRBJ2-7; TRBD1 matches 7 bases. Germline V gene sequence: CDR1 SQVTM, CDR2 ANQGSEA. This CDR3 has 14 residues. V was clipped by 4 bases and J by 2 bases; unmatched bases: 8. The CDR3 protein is CSVVGVGTAYEQYF. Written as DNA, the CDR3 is TGCAGCGTTGTGGGAGTCGGGACAGCCTACGAGCAGTACTTC.

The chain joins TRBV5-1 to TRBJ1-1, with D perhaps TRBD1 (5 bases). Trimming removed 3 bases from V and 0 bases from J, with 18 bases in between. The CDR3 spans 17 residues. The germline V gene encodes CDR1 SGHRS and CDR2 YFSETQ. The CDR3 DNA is TGCGCCAGCAGCTCATCGACGGGGCGAGGCATGAACACTGAAGCTTTCTTT. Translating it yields CASSSSTGRGMNTEAFF.

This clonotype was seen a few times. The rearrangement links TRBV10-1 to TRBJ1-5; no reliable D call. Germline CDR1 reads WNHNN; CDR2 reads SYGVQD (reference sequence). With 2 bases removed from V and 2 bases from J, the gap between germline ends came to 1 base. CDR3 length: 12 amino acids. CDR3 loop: CASSEGNQPQHF. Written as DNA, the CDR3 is TGCGCCAGCAGTGAGGGCAATCAGCCCCAGCATTTT.

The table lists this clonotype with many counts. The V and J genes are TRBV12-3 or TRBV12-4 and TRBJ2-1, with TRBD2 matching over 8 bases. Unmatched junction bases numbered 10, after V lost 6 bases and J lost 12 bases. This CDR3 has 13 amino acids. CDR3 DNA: TGTGCCAGCAGGACGACTAGCGAGATGGCGCAGTTCTTC. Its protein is CASRTTSEMAQFF.

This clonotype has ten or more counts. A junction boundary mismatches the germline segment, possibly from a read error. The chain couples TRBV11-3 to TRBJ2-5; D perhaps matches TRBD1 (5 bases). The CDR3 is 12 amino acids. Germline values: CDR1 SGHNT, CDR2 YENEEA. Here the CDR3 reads CASSLGVGTQYF. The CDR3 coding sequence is TGTGCCAGCAGTTTAGGGGTGGGGACCCAGTACTTC.